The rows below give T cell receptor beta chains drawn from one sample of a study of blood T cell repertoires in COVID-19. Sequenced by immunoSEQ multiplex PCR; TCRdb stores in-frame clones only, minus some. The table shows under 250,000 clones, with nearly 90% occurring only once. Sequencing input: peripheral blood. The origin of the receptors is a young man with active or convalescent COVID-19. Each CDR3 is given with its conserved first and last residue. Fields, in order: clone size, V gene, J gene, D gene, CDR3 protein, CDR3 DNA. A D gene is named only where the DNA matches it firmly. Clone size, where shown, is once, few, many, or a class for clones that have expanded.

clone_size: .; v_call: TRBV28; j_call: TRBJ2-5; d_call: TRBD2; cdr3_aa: CASSFGGRASETQYF; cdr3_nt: TGTGCCAGCAGTTTCGGCGGGAGGGCCTCAGAGACCCAGTACTTC
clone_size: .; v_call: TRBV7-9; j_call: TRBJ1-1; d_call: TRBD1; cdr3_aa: CASSFTISWSRQGRTEAFF; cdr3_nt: TGTGCCAGCAGCTTCACAATTTCGTGGAGCCGACAGGGGAGGACTGAAGCTTTCTTT
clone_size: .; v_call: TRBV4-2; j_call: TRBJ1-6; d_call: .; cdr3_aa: CASSQEVATNSPLHF; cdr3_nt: TGTGCCAGCAGCCAAGAGGTGGCAACGAATTCACCCCTCCACTTT
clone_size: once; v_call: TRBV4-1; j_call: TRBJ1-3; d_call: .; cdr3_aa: CASSQDSGQSGNTIYF; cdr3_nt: TGCGCCAGCAGCCAAGACTCAGGACAGTCTGGAAACACCATATATTTT
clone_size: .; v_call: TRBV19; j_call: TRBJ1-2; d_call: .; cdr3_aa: CASSIAPYREGSYTF; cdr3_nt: TGTGCCAGTAGTATAGCCCCTTACAGGGAGGGGAGCTACACCTTC
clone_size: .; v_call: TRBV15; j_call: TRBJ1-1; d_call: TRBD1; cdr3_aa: CATSRGQGETEAFF; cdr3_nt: TGTGCCACCAGCAGGGGACAGGGTGAGACTGAAGCTTTCTTT
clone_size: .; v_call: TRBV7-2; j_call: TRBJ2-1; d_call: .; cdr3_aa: CASSPRSHSYNEQFF; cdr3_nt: TGTGCCAGCAGCCCCCGTAGCCACTCCTACAATGAGCAGTTCTTC
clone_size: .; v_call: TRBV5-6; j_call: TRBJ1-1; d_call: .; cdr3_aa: CASSADMATEAFF; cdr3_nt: TGTGCCAGCAGCGCCGACATGGCCACTGAAGCTTTCTTT
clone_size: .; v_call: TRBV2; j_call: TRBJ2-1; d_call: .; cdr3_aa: CASTLPRGQGEQFF; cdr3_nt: TGTGCCAGCACCCTACCTAGGGGTCAGGGTGAGCAGTTCTTC
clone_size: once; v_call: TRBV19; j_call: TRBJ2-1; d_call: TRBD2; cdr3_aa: CASSSLAEGRYEQFF; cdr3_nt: TGTGCCAGTAGTAGTCTAGCGGAGGGCCGGTATGAGCAGTTCTTC
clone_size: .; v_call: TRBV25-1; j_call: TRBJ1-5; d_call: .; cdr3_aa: CASSGTVSNQPQHF; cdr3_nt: TGTGCCAGCAGTGGGACAGTTAGCAATCAGCCCCAGCATTTT
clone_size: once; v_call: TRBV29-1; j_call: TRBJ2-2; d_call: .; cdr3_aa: CSVYTTRDTGELFF; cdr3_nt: TGCAGCGTTTACACGACGAGGGACACCGGGGAGCTGTTTTTT
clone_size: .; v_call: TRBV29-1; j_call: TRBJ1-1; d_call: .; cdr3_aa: CSVKKDLALQAFF; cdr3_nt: TGCAGCGTTAAGAAGGACCTAGCGCTTCAAGCTTTCTTT
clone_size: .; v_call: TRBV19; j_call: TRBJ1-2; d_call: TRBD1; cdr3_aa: CASSSGQGIYGYTF; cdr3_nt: TGTGCCAGTAGCTCTGGACAGGGGATCTATGGCTACACCTTC
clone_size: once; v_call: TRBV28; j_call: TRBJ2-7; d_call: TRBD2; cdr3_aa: CASSVASGSEVPYEQYF; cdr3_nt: TGTGCCAGCAGTGTGGCTAGCGGGAGTGAGGTTCCATACGAGCAGTACTTC
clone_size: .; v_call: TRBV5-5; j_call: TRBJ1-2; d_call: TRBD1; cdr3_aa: CASSLDPTGVGYTF; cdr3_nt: TGTGCCAGCAGCTTGGATCCGACAGGGGTAGGCTACACCTTC
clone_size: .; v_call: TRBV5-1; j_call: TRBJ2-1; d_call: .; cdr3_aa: CASSLGSPGNEQFF; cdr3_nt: TGCGCCAGCAGCTTGGGATCCCCCGGGAATGAGCAGTTCTTC
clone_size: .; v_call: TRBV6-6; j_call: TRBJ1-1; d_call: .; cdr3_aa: CASSYSSPNGIEAFF; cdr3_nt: TGTGCCAGCAGTTACTCGAGCCCTAACGGGATTGAAGCTTTCTTT
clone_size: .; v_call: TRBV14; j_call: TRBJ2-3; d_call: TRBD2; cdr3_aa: CASSQGGTSGGLDTQYF; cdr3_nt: TGTGCCAGCAGCCAAGGAGGGACTAGCGGGGGCTTAGATACGCAGTATTTT
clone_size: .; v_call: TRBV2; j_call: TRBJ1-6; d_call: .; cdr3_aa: CASSSDSSFSPLHF; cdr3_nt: TGTGCCAGCAGTTCGGACAGTTCGTTCTCACCCCTCCACTTT
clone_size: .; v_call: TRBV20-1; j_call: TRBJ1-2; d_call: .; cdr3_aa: CSASSTVPDGYTF; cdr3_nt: TGCAGTGCTAGTTCCACCGTGCCAGATGGCTACACCTTC
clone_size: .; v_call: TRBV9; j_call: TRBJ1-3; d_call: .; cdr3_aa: CASSAEYRGDSGNTIYF; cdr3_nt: TGTGCCAGCAGCGCGGAATATCGGGGGGACTCTGGAAACACCATATATTTT
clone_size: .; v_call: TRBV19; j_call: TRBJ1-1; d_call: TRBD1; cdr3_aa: CASSRTGNTEAFF; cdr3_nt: TGTGCCAGTAGTAGGACAGGGAACACTGAAGCTTTCTTT
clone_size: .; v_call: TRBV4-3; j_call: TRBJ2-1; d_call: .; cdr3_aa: CASSQGRGRNEQFF; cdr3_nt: TGCGCCAGCAGCCAAGGGCGGGGGCGGAATGAGCAGTTCTTC
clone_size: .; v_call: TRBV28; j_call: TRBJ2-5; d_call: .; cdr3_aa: CASSAGGGQGIAETQYF; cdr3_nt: TGTGCCAGCAGTGCCGGGGGAGGGCAGGGGATAGCAGAGACCCAGTACTTC
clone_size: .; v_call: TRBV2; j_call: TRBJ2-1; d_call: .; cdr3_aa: CASSDRSRDNEQFF; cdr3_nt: TGTGCCAGCAGTGATCGGAGCCGGGACAATGAGCAGTTCTTC
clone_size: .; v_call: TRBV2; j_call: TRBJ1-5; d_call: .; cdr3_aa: CASRQGFNQPQHF; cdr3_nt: TGTGCCAGCAGGCAGGGCTTCAATCAGCCCCAGCATTTT
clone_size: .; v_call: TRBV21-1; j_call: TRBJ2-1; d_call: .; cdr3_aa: CASSKAPTSGGIRIGYNEQFF; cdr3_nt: TGTGCCAGCAGCAAAGCGCCGACTAGCGGGGGGATTAGAATCGGATACAATGAGCAGTTCTTC
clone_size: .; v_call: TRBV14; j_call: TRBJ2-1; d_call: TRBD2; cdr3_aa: CASSHSRTSGYNEQFF; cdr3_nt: TGTGCCAGCAGTCACTCTAGGACTAGCGGTTACAATGAGCAGTTCTTC
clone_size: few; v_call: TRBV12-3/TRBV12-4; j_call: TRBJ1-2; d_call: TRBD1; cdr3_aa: CASRETGIGGYTF; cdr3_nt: TGTGCCAGCAGGGAGACAGGGATCGGAGGCTACACCTTC
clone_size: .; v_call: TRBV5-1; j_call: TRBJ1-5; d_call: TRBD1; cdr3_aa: CASSSTGGVNQPQHF; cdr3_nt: TGCGCCAGCAGCTCGACAGGGGGGGTCAATCAGCCCCAGCATTTT
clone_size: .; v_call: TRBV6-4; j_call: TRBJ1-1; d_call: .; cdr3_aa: CASSPKMNTEAFF; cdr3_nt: TGTGCCAGCAGCCCAAAAATGAACACTGAAGCTTTCTTT
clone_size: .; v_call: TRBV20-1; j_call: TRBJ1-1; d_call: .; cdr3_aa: CSASSRPGGEAFF; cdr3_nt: TGCAGTGCTAGTAGTCGGCCCGGAGGCGAAGCTTTCTTT
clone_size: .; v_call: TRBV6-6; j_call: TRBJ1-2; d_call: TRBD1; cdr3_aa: CASRTTGGGFGYTF; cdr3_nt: TGTGCCAGCAGGACCACAGGGGGCGGCTTCGGCTACACCTTC
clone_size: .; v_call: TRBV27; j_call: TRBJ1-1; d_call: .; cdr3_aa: CAPTGGGTEAFF; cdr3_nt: TGTGCCCCTACCGGGGGTGGCACTGAAGCTTTCTTT
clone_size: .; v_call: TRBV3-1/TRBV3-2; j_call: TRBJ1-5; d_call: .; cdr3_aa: CASSHHRDDNQPQHF; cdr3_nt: TGTGCCAGCAGCCACCACAGGGACGACAATCAGCCCCAGCATTTT
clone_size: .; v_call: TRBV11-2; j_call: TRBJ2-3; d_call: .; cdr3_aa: CASSLAGGGADTQYF; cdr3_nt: TGTGCCAGCAGCTTAGCGGGGGGCGGGGCAGATACGCAGTATTTT
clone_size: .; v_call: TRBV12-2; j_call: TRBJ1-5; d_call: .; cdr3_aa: CASRPDVGLSNQPQHF; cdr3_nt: TGTGCAAGTCGCCCCGATGTGGGACTTAGCAATCAGCCCCAGCATTTT
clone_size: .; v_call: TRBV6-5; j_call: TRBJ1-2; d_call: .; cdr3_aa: CASSYFGETANYGYTF; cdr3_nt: TGTGCCAGCAGTTACTTCGGGGAAACAGCTAACTATGGCTACACCTTC
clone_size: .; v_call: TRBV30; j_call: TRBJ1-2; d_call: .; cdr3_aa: CAWLPLQGSNRYTF; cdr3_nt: TGTGCCTGGTTACCTCTCCAGGGCAGTAATCGCTACACCTTC
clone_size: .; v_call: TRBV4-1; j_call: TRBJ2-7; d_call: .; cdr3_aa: CASSPIVTTSSYEQYF; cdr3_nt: TGCGCCAGCAGCCCAATAGTTACGACAAGCTCCTACGAGCAGTACTTC
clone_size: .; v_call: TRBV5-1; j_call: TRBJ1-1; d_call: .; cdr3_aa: CASSFRLNTEAFF; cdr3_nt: TGCGCCAGCAGCTTCAGGCTGAACACTGAAGCTTTCTTT
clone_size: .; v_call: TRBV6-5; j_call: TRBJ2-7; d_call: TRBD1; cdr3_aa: CASRLDRAHEQYF; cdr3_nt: TGTGCCAGCAGACTCGACAGGGCCCACGAGCAGTACTTC
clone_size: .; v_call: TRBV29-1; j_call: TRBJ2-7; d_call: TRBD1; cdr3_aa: CSVRTGSSYEQYF; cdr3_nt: TGCAGCGTAAGGACAGGGAGCTCCTACGAGCAGTACTTC
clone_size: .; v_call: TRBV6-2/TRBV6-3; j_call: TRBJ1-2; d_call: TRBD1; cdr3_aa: CASSSYTTGDGGYTF; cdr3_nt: TGTGCCAGCAGTTCTTATACGACAGGGGACGGTGGCTACACCTTC
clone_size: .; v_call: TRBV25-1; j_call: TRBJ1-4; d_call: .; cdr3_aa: CASSPIGGAREKLFF; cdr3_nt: TGTGCCAGCAGTCCTATAGGGGGGGCGAGAGAAAAACTGTTTTTT
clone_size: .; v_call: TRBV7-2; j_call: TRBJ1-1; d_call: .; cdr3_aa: CASSLTAVLGTEAFF; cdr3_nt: TGTGCCAGCAGCTTAACGGCGGTTCTGGGCACTGAAGCTTTCTTT
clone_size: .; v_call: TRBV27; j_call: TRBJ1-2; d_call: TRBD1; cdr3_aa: CASSLGQDYGYTF; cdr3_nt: TGTGCCAGCAGTTTGGGACAGGACTATGGCTACACCTTC
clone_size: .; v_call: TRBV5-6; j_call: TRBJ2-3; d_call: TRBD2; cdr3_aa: CASSKGLAAFLTDTQYF; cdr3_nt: TGTGCCAGCAGCAAGGGACTAGCGGCTTTCCTCACAGATACGCAGTATTTT
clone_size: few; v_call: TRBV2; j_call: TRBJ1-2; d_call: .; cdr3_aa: CASSGSANYGYTF; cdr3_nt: TGTGCCAGCAGTGGTTCAGCTAACTATGGCTACACCTTC
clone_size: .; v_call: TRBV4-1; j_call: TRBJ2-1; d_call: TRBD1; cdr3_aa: CASSQRTGILDEQFF; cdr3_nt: TGCGCCAGCAGCCAACGGACAGGGATATTAGATGAGCAGTTCTTC